This T cell receptor (beta chain) was observed in a study of CD8 T cells in Susac syndrome (dated by TCRdb to about 2019). For the study in its entirety: Among the sequenced Susac syndrome patients, more than five had clinically active disease and 8 or 9 were in clinical remission. At the time of blood withdrawal, Susac syndrome patients were either therapy-naive, taking corticosteroids (with some also receiving IVIg), or on IVIg alone. Repertoire sequencing was used to test whether CD8+ T cell activation and differentiation in Susac syndrome was antigen driven.

Peripheral blood CD8+ and CD4+ T cells from healthy donors, Susac syndrome patients and multiple sclerosis patients were profiled using high-throughput TCR beta sequencing. The Susac syndrome patients fulfilled recently defined diagnostic criteria for definite or probable disease. CD8+ TEMRA cells were enriched by FACS, while bulk CD8+ and CD4+ T cells were purified by magnetic negative isolation. Blood was drawn into EDTA tubes, processed within 24 hours, and PBMCs were isolated by density gradient centrifugation. PBMCs intended for TCR sequencing were cryopreserved in liquid nitrogen and thawed later in a water bath at 37 degrees C. A purity of at least 90% was achieved for sorted or isolated CD4+, CD8+ and CD8+ TEMRA cells. The CDR3 runs 13 amino acids, cysteine and phenylalanine included. This entry keeps only the CDR3 DNA: 39 bases, framed from base 1. Trimming takes 5 bases from V and 0 bases from J, and the germline ends sit 8 bases apart. Per the germline V gene (reference sequence), DFQATT is the CDR1 and SNEGSKA is the CDR2.

RNA was extracted with the RNeasy kit and about 0.5 to 1 ug was reverse transcribed using random hexamers. The immunoSEQ multiplex PCR assay, covering 54 Vbeta and 13 Jbeta segments, was used to amplify TCR beta CDR3 regions. PCR amplification bias was corrected using a synthetic template baseline for primer optimization and computational correction. The paper's processing steps were these. Reads were assigned to V, D and J genes according to IMGT and analyzed in immunoSEQ Analyzer, with only productive sequences retained. Clonality was computed as one minus Shannon entropy normalized by log2 of the number of productive unique sequences. For each patient and control, public and private clones were evaluated among the 100 most prevalent clones. Clones were defined as Susac-specific if absent from the healthy and MS cohorts, from approximately 1,100 published viral clones and from other ImmuneACCESS disease sequences. The public reads were reprocessed in TCRdb via fastp at Q25 and MiXCR, keeping in-frame beta chains. Every entry covers one CDR3 protein and lists the most common genes and DNA from its rows. The authors' filters were not applied to this entry. This sample gives under 200,000 distinct CDR3 sequences in total; 90% to 95% of them show up just once. 0.1% to 0.13% of the sample is taken by the ten largest.

What the research found in general, with its limitations: No clonal expansion was detected in the CD4+ T cell repertoire of Susac syndrome patients. The number of individuals in the TCR sequencing and HLA analysis was recognized as being relatively small.

Regarding this clonotype: It lacks a known antigen. No qualities accompany the bases; no much larger clone lies one base away.

The sequence links TRBV20-1 to TRBJ1-5; the D gene identity is not certain. This sequence originates from a human donor with Susac syndrome. Sequences were obtained from CD4+ T cells from PBMCs. For the CDR3, the sequence is CSAVLDSNQPQHF. DNA sequence: TGCAGTGCTGTGCTGGATAGCAATCAGCCCCAGCATTTT.